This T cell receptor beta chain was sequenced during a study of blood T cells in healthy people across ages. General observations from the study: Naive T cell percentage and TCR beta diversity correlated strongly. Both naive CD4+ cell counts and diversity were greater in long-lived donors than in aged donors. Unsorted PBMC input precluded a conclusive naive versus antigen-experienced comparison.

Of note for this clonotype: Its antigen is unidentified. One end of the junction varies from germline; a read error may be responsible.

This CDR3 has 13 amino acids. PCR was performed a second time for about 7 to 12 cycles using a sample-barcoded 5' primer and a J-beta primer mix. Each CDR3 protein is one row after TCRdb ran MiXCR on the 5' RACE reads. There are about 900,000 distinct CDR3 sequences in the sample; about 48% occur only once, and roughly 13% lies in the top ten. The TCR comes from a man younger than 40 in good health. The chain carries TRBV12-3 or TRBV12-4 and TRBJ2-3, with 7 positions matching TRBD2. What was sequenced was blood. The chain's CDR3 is CTSSSGTTDTQYF. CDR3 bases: TGTACCAGCAGCAGCGGGACCACAGATACGCAGTATTTT.